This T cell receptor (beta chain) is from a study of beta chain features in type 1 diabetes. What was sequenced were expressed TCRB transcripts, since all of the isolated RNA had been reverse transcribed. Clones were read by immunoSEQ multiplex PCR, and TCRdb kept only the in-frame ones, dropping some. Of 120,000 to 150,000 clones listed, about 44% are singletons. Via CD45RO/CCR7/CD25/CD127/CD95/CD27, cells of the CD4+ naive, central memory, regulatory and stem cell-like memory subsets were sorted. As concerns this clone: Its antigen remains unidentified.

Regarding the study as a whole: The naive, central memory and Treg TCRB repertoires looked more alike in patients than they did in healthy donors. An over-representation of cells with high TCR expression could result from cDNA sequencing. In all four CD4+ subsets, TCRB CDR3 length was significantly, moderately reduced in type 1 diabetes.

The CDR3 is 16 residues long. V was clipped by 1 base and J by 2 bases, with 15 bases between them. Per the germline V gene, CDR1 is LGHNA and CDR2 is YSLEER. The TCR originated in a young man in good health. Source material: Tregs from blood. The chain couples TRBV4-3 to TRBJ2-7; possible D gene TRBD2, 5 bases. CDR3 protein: CASSQVGGLGTYEQYF. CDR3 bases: TGCGCCAGCAGCCAAGTCGGTGGGCTCGGGACCTACGAGCAGTACTTC.